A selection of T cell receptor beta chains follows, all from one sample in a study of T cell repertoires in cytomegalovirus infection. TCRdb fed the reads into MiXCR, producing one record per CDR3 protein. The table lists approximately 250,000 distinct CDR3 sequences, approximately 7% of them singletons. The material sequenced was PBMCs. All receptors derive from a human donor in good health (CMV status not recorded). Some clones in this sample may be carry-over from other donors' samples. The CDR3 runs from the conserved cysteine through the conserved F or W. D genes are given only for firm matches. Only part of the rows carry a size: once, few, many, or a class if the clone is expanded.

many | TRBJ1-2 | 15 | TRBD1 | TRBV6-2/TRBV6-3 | TGTGCCAGCAGTGCCGTGACAGGGATTGCCTATGGCTACACCTTC | CASSAVTGIAYGYTF
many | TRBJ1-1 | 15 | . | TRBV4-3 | TGCGCCAGCAGCCATTCCCCGGGACAGAACACTGAAGCTTTCTTT | CASSHSPGQNTEAFF
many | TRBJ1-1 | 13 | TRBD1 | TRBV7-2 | TGTGCCAGCAGCTTAGCGGGACAGGCTGAAGCTTTCTTT | CASSLAGQAEAFF
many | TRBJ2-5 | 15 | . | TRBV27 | TGTGCCAGCAGTCAACTCGGGGGAAGCCGAGAGACCCAGTACTTC | CASSQLGGSRETQYF
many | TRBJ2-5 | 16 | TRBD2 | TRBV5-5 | TGTGCCAGCAGCTTTGCCCTAGCGGGGGGCGGGGAGACCCAGTACTTC | CASSFALAGGGETQYF
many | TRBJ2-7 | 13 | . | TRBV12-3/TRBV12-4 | TGTGCCAGCAGTTTTAGGACAGCATACGAGCAGTACTTC | CASSFRTAYEQYF
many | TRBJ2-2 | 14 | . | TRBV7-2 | TGTGCCAGCAGCCCACGGGTGAACACCGGGGAGCTGTTTTTT | CASSPRVNTGELFF
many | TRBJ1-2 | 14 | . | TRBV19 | TGTGCCAGTAGTATTAGAGAGGGAGCGGCTGGCTACACCTTC | CASSIREGAAGYTF
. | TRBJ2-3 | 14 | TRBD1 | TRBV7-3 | TGTGCCAGCACGCCGGGACAGGGGGCAGATACGCAGTATTTT | CASTPGQGADTQYF
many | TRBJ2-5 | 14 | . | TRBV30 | TGTGCCTGGAGTGGTTGGACTACTCAAGAGACCCAGTACTTC | CAWSGWTTQETQYF
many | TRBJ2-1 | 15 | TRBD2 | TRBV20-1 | TGCAGTGCTAGAGCACTAGCGGGGGGTTACAATGAGCAGTTCTTC | CSARALAGGYNEQFF
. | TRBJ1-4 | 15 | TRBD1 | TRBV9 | TGTGCCAGCAGCCTGGGGACAGGCGGCGACGAAAAACTGTTTTTT | CASSLGTGGDEKLFF